This T cell receptor beta chain was found in a study of spatial heterogeneity in lung cancer (dated by TCRdb to between 2018 and 2021). Background for the entire study: More beta-chain than alpha-chain transcripts were consistently detected, likely reflecting higher beta-chain transcript abundance. In the raw uncorrected reads, each unique combination of TCR and UMI appeared more than ten times on average. In non-small cell lung cancer, the study made a quantitative comparison of TCR alpha and beta repertoires among multiple tumor regions, matched nontumor lung and blood. Both alpha and beta chains were TCR-sequenced in 220 or so tumor regions, about 69 matched nontumor lung samples and some 56 PBMC samples obtained at surgery. The study linked features of the TCR repertoire to counts of nonsynonymous mutations, which were determined by whole-exome sequencing of tumor tissue. The full study reports these points: Confirming at a functional level the hypothesis that regional TCRs recognize regional mutations was considered to require additional single-cell paired TCR alpha and beta sequencing. Ubiquitous expanded tumor TCRs showed up in blood more often at tumor resection than at routine follow-up.

The time point label of this sample denotes: sample taken at primary tumor resection. Without any cell sorting, TCR sequencing was performed on whole RNA extracted either from tumor and nontumor lung tissue or from cryopreserved PBMC samples. Donors were some 78 patients with early-stage, untreated non-small cell lung cancer from the lung TRACERx cohort. Only patients with enough RNA available from two or more tumor regions were chosen for TCR sequencing. CDR1 SQVTM and CDR2 ANQGSEA are derived from the germline V gene. The CDR3 numbers 12 residues from cysteine through phenylalanine. Just CDR3 DNA is preserved here, 36 bases in frame from base 1. V is cut by 7 bases and J by 7 bases, and the space between the germline ends is 14 bases. This clonotype has at least ten counts. This receptor's antigen is unknown. Within one base of it there is no much larger clone, and no base qualities were kept. Since the library was made to target alpha chains, this beta chain is a stray read and its abundance is not meaningful.

Libraries were made using 5' RACE. Sequencing was performed on a NextSeq 500. To allow correction of PCR and sequencing errors, the TCR library protocol tagged every TCR cDNA molecule with a unique molecular identifier. As for how the authors treated the data: TCR identification, UMI-based error correction and CDR3 extraction were all carried out with Decombinator tools. Expanded TCRs were defined as those above a frequency of 2 per 1,000, corresponding to the top 1% of the tumor frequency distribution. Rényi diversity was computed with the R vegan package after subsampling each repertoire 100 times to 5,000 TCRs. CDR3 similarity networks were built from amino acid triplet string-kernel similarity, with CDR3s being connected when pairwise similarity was above 0.82. TCRdb ran its own pipeline on the public reads, namely fastp trimming at Q25 and MiXCR clone calling, and kept in-frame beta chains. CDR3 protein sequences are deduplicated, and each keeps its most common genes and DNA. The V and J calls, along with clone size, are taken from TCRdb and not from the paper's own processing. The sample table lists approximately 7,800 distinct CDR3 sequences, 7.5% to 10% of them with a count of one. The ten largest account for about 45% of the sample.

The sequence was obtained from a male donor with early-stage non-small cell lung cancer. Sequencing was performed on PBMCs, taken at surgery. Rearrangement joined TRBV29-1 to TRBJ2-4, with TRBD2 perhaps the D gene, on 5 matching bases. The nucleotides are TGCAGCGCAGCCTTAGCGATGAACATTCAGTACTTC. Its protein product is CSAALAMNIQYF.